These T cell receptor beta chains were read from a single sample in a study of blood T cells in healthy people across ages. TCRdb ran MiXCR on the 5' RACE reads and lists one entry per CDR3 protein. The sample carries about 1.5 million distinct CDR3 sequences, about 45% recorded once. The sample consisted of blood. The receptors stem from a young woman in good health. Each CDR3 is given with its conserved first and last residue. D genes are given only for firm matches. Clone size, where shown, is once, few, many, or a class for clones that have expanded.

>TRBJ1-2|TRBV29-1|many|NA
CSSFTGNYGYTF
TGCAGCTCTTTTACAGGGAACTATGGCTACACCTTC
>TRBJ2-5|TRBV10-3|few|NA
CAISESGTLETQYF
TGTGCCATCAGTGAGTCCGGGACTTTGGAGACCCAGTACTTC
>TRBJ2-3|TRBV6-1|NA|NA
CASSEDSGYLDTQYF
TGTGCCAGCAGTGAAGACTCAGGGTACCTCGATACGCAGTATTTT
>TRBJ2-1|TRBV12-3/TRBV12-4|NA|TRBD2
CASSTTGLAGGGQFF
TGTGCCAGCAGTACCACGGGACTAGCGGGAGGAGGGCAGTTCTTC
>TRBJ2-5|TRBV27|NA|TRBD1
CASSFNPGQGFEQYF
TGTGCCAGCAGTTTCAATCCGGGACAGGGTTTTGAGCAGTACTTC
>TRBJ1-1|TRBV3-1|NA|NA
CASSQGPLLGLMNTEAFF
TGTGCCAGCAGCCAAGGGCCCCTTCTTGGGCTCATGAACACTGAAGCTTTCTTT
>TRBJ1-4|TRBV12-3/TRBV12-4|NA|NA
CASSFPGAQVFF
TGTGCCAGCAGTTTTCCGGGGGCTCAAGTGTTTTTT
>TRBJ2-5|TRBV6-1|NA|TRBD1
CASSEPWDRVYEQYF
TGTGCCAGCAGTGAACCTTGGGACAGGGTGTATGAGCAGTACTTC
>TRBJ1-5|TRBV12-3/TRBV12-4|NA|TRBD1
CASSSTGVGGQPQHF
TGTGCCAGCAGTTCAACAGGGGTTGGGGGGCAGCCCCAGCATTTT
>TRBJ1-6|TRBV18|few|TRBD1
CASSPGQGAWGSSPLHF
TGTGCCAGCTCACCCGGACAGGGGGCGTGGGGCTCTTCACCCCTCCACTTT
>TRBJ1-6|TRBV5-1|NA|NA
CASSLEGGHNSPLHF
TGCGCCAGCAGCTTGGAAGGGGGTCATAATTCACCCCTCCACTTT
>TRBJ2-7|TRBV20-1|NA|NA
CSARRRVYEQYF
TGCAGTGCTAGACGACGGGTCTACGAGCAGTACTTC
>TRBJ2-5|TRBV5-8|few|TRBD2
CASNPGLAETQYF
TGTGCCAGCAACCCGGGACTAGCAGAGACCCAGTACTTC
>TRBJ1-5|TRBV7-2|few|NA
CASSEGSPGQPQHF
TGTGCCAGCAGCGAAGGCTCACCGGGTCAGCCCCAGCATTTT
>TRBJ2-7|TRBV6-5|NA|NA
CASTPGVGYNEQYF
TGTGCCAGCACCCCGGGGGTTGGCTACAATGAGCAGTACTTC
>TRBJ1-3|TRBV5-1|few|NA
CASSLARPKSGNTIYF
TGCGCCAGCAGCTTGGCCAGACCGAAGTCTGGAAACACCATATATTTT
>TRBJ2-7|TRBV11-2|many|TRBD2
CASSLLAGSGYYEQYF
TGTGCCAGCAGCTTATTGGCGGGTAGCGGGTACTACGAGCAGTACTTC
>TRBJ2-3|TRBV20-1|few|TRBD2
CSASSPTSGTDTQYF
TGCAGTGCTAGTAGCCCGACTAGCGGGACAGATACGCAGTATTTT
>TRBJ1-2|TRBV6-6|NA|NA
CASTQGLNYGYTF
TGTGCCAGCACCCAAGGCCTCAACTATGGCTACACCTTC
>TRBJ2-1|TRBV10-3|NA|TRBD2
CAIGGREGYNEQFF
TGTGCCATCGGAGGGCGGGAGGGATACAATGAGCAGTTCTTC
>TRBJ2-5|TRBV7-9|NA|NA
CASSSDLSWGEQYF
TGTGCCAGCAGCTCGGACTTGTCTTGGGGGGAGCAGTACTTC
>TRBJ2-4|TRBV6-5|few|TRBD2
CASSYRGGGIQYF
TGTGCCAGCAGTTACCGGGGGGGCGGCATTCAGTACTTC
>TRBJ2-7|TRBV20-1|NA|TRBD2
CSARVGTSNYEQYF
TGCAGTGCTAGAGTTGGGACTAGCAACTACGAGCAGTACTTC
>TRBJ2-1|TRBV4-3|few|NA
CASSPLAIYNEQFF
TGCGCCAGCAGCCCGCTAGCGATTTACAATGAGCAGTTCTTC
>TRBJ1-1|TRBV6-6|NA|NA
CASIYSSYMNTEAFF
TGTGCCAGCATCTACAGCAGTTACATGAACACTGAAGCTTTCTTT
>TRBJ1-2|TRBV3-1|many|NA
CASSQGYGYTF
TGCGCCAGCAGCCAAGGGTATGGCTACACCTTC
>TRBJ2-1|TRBV6-2/TRBV6-3|NA|TRBD2
CASSLTPGTSGSDEQFF
TGTGCCAGCAGTCTTACCCCCGGGACTAGCGGGAGCGATGAGCAGTTCTTC
>TRBJ1-2|TRBV6-5|NA|NA
CASSYSSPSLSCGYTF
TGTGCCAGCAGTTACTCATCCCCAAGCTTGAGCTGTGGCTACACCTTC
>TRBJ2-4|TRBV2|few|NA
CASSQSNRNIQYF
TGTGCCAGCAGCCAATCCAATCGGAACATTCAGTACTTC
>TRBJ2-3|TRBV7-2|NA|NA
CASGPVGGDTQYF
TGTGCCAGCGGCCCGGTGGGTGGAGATACGCAGTATTTT
>TRBJ2-3|TRBV3-1|many|TRBD2
CASSQVAGGFTDTQYF
TGTGCCAGCAGCCAAGTAGCGGGGGGATTCACAGATACGCAGTATTTT
>TRBJ1-5|TRBV20-1|NA|NA
CSASTGTSNQPQHF
TGCAGTGCCAGCACTGGGACTAGCAATCAGCCCCAGCATTTT
>TRBJ2-7|TRBV6-2/TRBV6-3|NA|NA
CASSRPIYEQYF
TGTGCCAGCAGCCGTCCCATCTACGAGCAGTACTTC
>TRBJ1-3|TRBV11-2|few|NA
CASSPGAYTIYF
TGTGCCAGCAGCCCCGGGGCGTACACCATATATTTT
>TRBJ2-1|TRBV7-9|few|TRBD2
CASSPLIAGVYNEQFF
TGTGCCAGCAGCCCCTTAATAGCGGGGGTCTACAATGAGCAGTTCTTC
>TRBJ2-6|TRBV20-1|once|NA
CSARRVTGANVLTF
TGCAGTGCTAGGAGGGTTACTGGGGCCAACGTCCTGACTTTC
>TRBJ2-5|TRBV28|few|TRBD2
CASSFLAGGGETQYF
TGTGCCAGCAGTTTTTTAGCGGGGGGTGGTGAGACCCAGTACTTC
>TRBJ2-5|TRBV5-6|NA|NA
CASSLVAAPETQYF
TGTGCCAGCAGCTTGGTTGCAGCCCCAGAGACCCAGTACTTC
>TRBJ1-4|TRBV15|NA|NA
CATSRAIGGGNEKLFF
TGTGCCACCAGCAGAGCCATAGGGGGAGGGAATGAAAAACTGTTTTTT
>TRBJ2-1|TRBV10-3|NA|TRBD1
CAISPKGQGVNNEQFF
TGTGCCATCAGTCCCAAGGGACAGGGGGTCAACAATGAGCAGTTCTTC
>TRBJ2-7|TRBV27|NA|NA
CASSYGVNYEQYF
TGTGCCAGCAGTTATGGGGTAAACTACGAGCAGTACTTC
>TRBJ2-5|TRBV14|NA|TRBD2
CASSQSSGRRGQETQYF
TGTGCCAGCAGCCAATCTAGCGGGAGAAGGGGCCAAGAGACCCAGTACTTC
>TRBJ1-3|TRBV7-8|NA|NA
CASSPPGARLGNTIYF
TGTGCCAGCAGCCCACCAGGGGCTCGGTTAGGAAACACCATATATTTT
>TRBJ2-3|TRBV7-3|NA|NA
CASSSVLGGTDTQYF
TGTGCCAGCAGCTCTGTGTTGGGCGGCACAGATACGCAGTATTTT
>TRBJ2-2|TRBV4-1|NA|NA
CAREGGGTSNTGELFF
TGCGCCAGAGAGGGCGGGGGCACCTCGAACACCGGGGAGCTGTTTTTT
>TRBJ2-3|TRBV7-9|few|TRBD1
CASSRRDSSIPDTQYF
TGTGCCAGCAGCCGCCGGGACAGCTCGATTCCAGATACGCAGTATTTT
>TRBJ2-1|TRBV10-3|NA|TRBD2
CAISASGTSGTSIPRSSYNEQFF
TGTGCCATCAGTGCTTCTGGGACTAGCGGGACCTCTATCCCGAGGAGCTCCTACAATGAGCAGTTCTTC
>TRBJ2-7|TRBV20-1|many|TRBD1
CSASRARGTGNEQYF
TGCAGTGCTAGTAGGGCAAGGGGGACAGGGAATGAGCAGTACTTC
>TRBJ2-1|TRBV4-3|NA|TRBD2
CASSQAFIGGATEQFF
TGCGCCAGCAGCCAGGCGTTTATCGGGGGGGCCACTGAGCAGTTCTTC
>TRBJ1-2|TRBV29-1|NA|NA
CSVVDSRGYGYTF
TGCAGCGTTGTCGATTCCAGGGGCTATGGCTACACCTTC
>TRBJ2-3|TRBV24-1|NA|NA
CATSDRRMDRGTDTQYF
TGTGCCACCAGTGATCGCAGGATGGACCGCGGCACAGATACGCAGTATTTT